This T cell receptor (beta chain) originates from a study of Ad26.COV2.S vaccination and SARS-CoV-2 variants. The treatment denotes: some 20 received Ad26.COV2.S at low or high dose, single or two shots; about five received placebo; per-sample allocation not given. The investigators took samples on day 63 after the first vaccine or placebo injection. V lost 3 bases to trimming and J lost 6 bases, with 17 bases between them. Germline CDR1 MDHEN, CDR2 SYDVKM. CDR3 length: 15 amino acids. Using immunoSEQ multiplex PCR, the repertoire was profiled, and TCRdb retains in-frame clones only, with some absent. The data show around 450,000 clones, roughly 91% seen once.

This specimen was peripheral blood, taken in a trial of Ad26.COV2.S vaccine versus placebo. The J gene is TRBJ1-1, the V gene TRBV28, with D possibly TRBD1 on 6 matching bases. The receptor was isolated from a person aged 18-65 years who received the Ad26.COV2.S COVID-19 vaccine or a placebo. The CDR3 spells CASSLGAVGDPEAFF. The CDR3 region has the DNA TGTGCCAGCAGTTTGGGGGCAGTGGGCGACCCTGAAGCTTTCTTT.